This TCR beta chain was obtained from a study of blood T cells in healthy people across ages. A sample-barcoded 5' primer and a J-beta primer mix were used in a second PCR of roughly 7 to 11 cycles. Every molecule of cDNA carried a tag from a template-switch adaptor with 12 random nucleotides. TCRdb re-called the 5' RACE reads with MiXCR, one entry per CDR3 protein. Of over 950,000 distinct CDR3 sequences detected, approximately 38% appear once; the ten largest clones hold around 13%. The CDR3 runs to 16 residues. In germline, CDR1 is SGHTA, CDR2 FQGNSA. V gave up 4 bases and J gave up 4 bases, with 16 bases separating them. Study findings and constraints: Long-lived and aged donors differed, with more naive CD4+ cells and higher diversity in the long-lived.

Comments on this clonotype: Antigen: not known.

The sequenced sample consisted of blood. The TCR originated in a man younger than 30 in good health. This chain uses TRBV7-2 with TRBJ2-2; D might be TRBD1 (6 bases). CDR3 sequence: CASSSRQVSATGELFF. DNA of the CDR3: TGTGCCAGCAGCTCGAGACAGGTGTCGGCCACCGGGGAGCTGTTTTTT.